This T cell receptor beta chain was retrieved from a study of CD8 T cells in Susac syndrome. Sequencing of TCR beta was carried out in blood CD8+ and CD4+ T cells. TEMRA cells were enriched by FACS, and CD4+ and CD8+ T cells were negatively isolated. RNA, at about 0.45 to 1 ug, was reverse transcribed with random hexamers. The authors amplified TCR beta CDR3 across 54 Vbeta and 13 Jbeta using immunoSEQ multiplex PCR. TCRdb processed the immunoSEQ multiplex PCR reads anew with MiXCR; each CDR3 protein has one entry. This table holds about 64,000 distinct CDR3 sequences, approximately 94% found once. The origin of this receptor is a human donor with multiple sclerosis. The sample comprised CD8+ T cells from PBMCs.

Written as DNA, the CDR3 is TGTGCCAGTAGTATTTGGGGTAGCAATCAGCCCCAGCATTTT. Translation: CASSIWGSNQPQHF. This chain joins TRBV19 and TRBJ1-5; D not certain. V was shortened by 3 bases and J by 0 bases, with 6 bases between the two germline ends. The CDR3 length is 14 residues. CDR1 is LNHDA, CDR2 SQIVND, per germline (reference sequence).